One and the same sample provided the 19 T cell receptor beta chains below, sequenced in a study of molecular identifiers for immune sequencing clone quantification. TCRdb used MiXCR to reprocess the PCR reads, holding one entry per CDR3 protein. The data hold tens of thousands of distinct CDR3 sequences, with around 20% observed a single time. Material: naive CD8+ T cells from blood, with Jurkat cell RNA spiked in. Subset denoted: FACS-sorted CD8+CD4-CCR7+CD45RA+ naive T cells. The receptors originated from a human donor in good health. Some libraries in this study had Jurkat cell RNA spiked in.

At least ten counts were recorded for this clonotype. The V gene is TRBV29-1, the J gene TRBJ2-2, with D hard to call. Germline-derived CDR1 and CDR2 are SQVTM and ANQGSEA. Trimming removed 8 bases from V and 3 bases from J, with 7 bases in between. CDR3 length equals 11 residues. CDR3 bases: TGCAGCCCCAGGCACACCGGGGAGCTGTTTTTT. Translated, it gives CSPRHTGELFF.

This clonotype was seen ten or more times. J is TRBJ2-7 and V is TRBV29-1, with 7 bases that match TRBD1. This CDR3 is built from 17 residues. Germline CDR1 SQVTM, CDR2 ANQGSEA. V was pared by 0 bases and J by 4 bases, with 15 bases of the junction left unmatched. The CDR3 spells CSVEDRRRTGGVYEQYF. The DNA for the CDR3 is TGCAGCGTTGAAGATCGACGGCGGACAGGCGGAGTTTACGAGCAGTACTTC.

Worth noting for this clonotype: A read error may be the cause here, since a much bigger clone is one base away. The chain employs TRBV19 and TRBJ1-5; D is possibly TRBD1 (5 bases). CDR1 and CDR2 (germline): LNHDA, SQIVND (reference sequence). The CDR3 has 15 residues. CDR3 amino acids: CASSKQDYSNQLQHF. CDR3 nucleotide sequence: TGTGCCAGTAGTAAACAGGATTATAGCAATCAGCTCCAGCATTTT.

This clonotype appeared many times. The V gene is TRBV30, the J gene TRBJ2-7; no clear D gene. This CDR3 comprises 13 residues. The germline V gene encodes CDR1 GTSNPN and CDR2 SVGIG (reference sequence). Deletions cut 4 bases from V and 0 bases from J, with 10 bases between. The CDR3 loop reads CAWMGGSSYEQYF. For the CDR3, the DNA is TGTGCCTGGATGGGCGGCAGCTCCTACGAGCAGTACTTC.

The table lists this clonotype with many counts. This sequence joins TRBV20-1 and TRBJ1-2; possibly TRBD1 for D (6 bases). CDR3 length: 11 amino acids. Germline CDR1 reads DFQATT; CDR2 reads SNEGSKA (reference sequence). V was pared by 6 bases and J by 4 bases, with 9 bases between. CDR3 loop: CSAGDIYGYTF. In DNA, the CDR3 is TGCAGTGCCGGGGACATCTATGGCTACACCTTC.

The chain joins TRBV11-2 to TRBJ2-1, with no clear D. In germline, CDR1 is SGHAT, CDR2 FQNNGV. The germline V and J ends were trimmed by 8 bases and 10 bases, with 18 bases remaining between them. The CDR3 covers 13 residues. In DNA form, the CDR3 reads TGTGCCAGCGGCTCCTATGTCACCGACGAGCAGTTCTTC. It specifies CASGSYVTDEQFF.

This clonotype showed up many times. This chain connects TRBV2 to TRBJ1-5; no definite D call. In germline, CDR1 is SNHLY, CDR2 FYNNEI. Trimming shortened V by 6 bases and J by 4 bases, and 13 bases separated the two germline ends. The CDR3 sequence is 14 residues long. CDR3 nucleotides: TGTGCCAGCAGGGATGGACTGCAGAATCAGCCCCAGCATTTT. This gives the protein CASRDGLQNQPQHF.

Many counts were recorded for this clonotype. V and J are TRBV27 and TRBJ2-3; no clear D gene. The germline V and J ends were trimmed by 5 bases and 2 bases, with 14 bases remaining between them. This CDR3 comprises 15 residues. CDR1 and CDR2 (germline): MNHEY, SMNVEV (reference sequence). The CDR3 region is CASSPWAGFTDTQYF. CDR3 in DNA: TGTGCCAGCAGTCCCTGGGCAGGATTCACAGATACGCAGTATTTT.

There are a few counts of this clonotype. This chain uses TRBV5-4 with TRBJ2-1; D is undetermined. Per the germline V gene, CDR1 is SGHNT and CDR2 is YYREEE (reference sequence). Trimming removed 7 bases at V and 0 bases at J, with 8 bases between. This CDR3 region has 13 residues. CDR3 sequence reads: CASSDSSYNEQFF. CDR3 nucleotide sequence: TGTGCCAGCTCTGACTCCTCCTACAATGAGCAGTTCTTC. The whole variable domain, filled in from reference TRBV5-4 and TRBJ2-1, reads ETGVTQSPTHLIKTRGQQVTLRCSSQSGHNTVSWYQQALGQGPQFIFQYYREEENGRGNFPPRFSGLQFPNYSSELNVNALELDDSALYLCASSDSSYNEQFFGPGTRLTVL.

This sequence joins TRBV7-2 and TRBJ2-1, with 11 bases identical to TRBD2. V lost 1 base and J lost 3; bases outside the gene matches: 14. This CDR3 contains 20 residues. Looked up from germline, CDR1 is SGHTA and CDR2 is FQGNSA. In nucleotides, the CDR3 is TGTGCCAGCAGCTTAGGAATCGGACAGCCGACTAGCGGGATCTACAATGAGCAGTTCTTC. This encodes CASSLGIGQPTSGIYNEQFF.

This clonotype was detected once. The V call is TRBV11-3, the J call TRBJ2-1; TRBD1 matches 7 bases. Per the germline V gene, CDR1 is SGHNT and CDR2 is YENEEA. CDR3 length equals 14 residues. The V gene end was trimmed by 5 bases and the J gene end by 5 bases; junction bases not matched to a gene: 6. In nucleotides, the CDR3 is TGTGCCAGCAGCGCCGGGACAGCAAACAATGAGCAGTTCTTC. It yields the protein CASSAGTANNEQFF.

The chain recombines TRBV24-1 with TRBJ2-7; the match to TRBD2 covers 7 bases. This CDR3 has 17 amino acids. CDR1 is KGHDR, CDR2 SFDVKD, per germline. Trimming took 0 bases from V and 6 from J; bases not matched to a gene: 13. The CDR3 sequence: CATSDLALLRGSLEQYF. As DNA, the CDR3 is TGTGCCACCAGTGATTTGGCCCTTCTGCGCGGGAGCCTCGAGCAGTACTTC.

This clonotype was found many times. V is TRBV7-6 and J is TRBJ2-7, with 7 bases fitting TRBD1. This CDR3 has 16 residues. Trimming removed 5 bases from V and 2 bases from J; junction bases left unmatched: 12. Germline-derived CDR1 and CDR2 are SGHVS and FNYEAQ. The CDR3 DNA sequence: TGTGCCAGCAGCCACCAGGTAGGGGGCGAGACCTACGAGCAGTACTTC. It yields the protein CASSHQVGGETYEQYF.

This clonotype was seen repeatedly, ten times or more. J is TRBJ2-7 and V is TRBV9; 8 nucleotides line up with TRBD1. CDR1 is SGDLS and CDR2 is YYNGEE in the germline V gene. The V and J ends lost 4 bases and 1 base, in that order; junction bases with no gene match: 7. The CDR3 runs 15 residues. The CDR3 nucleotides are TGTGCCAGCAGCCCGCGGACAGGGTTTTCCTACGAGCAGTACTTC. Encoded protein: CASSPRTGFSYEQYF.

This clonotype was recorded a few times. The V gene is TRBV4-3, the J gene TRBJ2-1; TRBD2 matches 8 bases. V lost 0 bases, J lost 2 bases, and 0 bases stayed unmatched. Germline assignment: CDR1 LGHNA and CDR2 YSLEER. The CDR3 has 15 amino acids. The CDR3 DNA is TGCGCCAGCAGCCAAGATAGCGGGACCTACAATGAGCAGTTCTTC. Its protein product is CASSQDSGTYNEQFF.

This clonotype has a handful of counts. The V and J genes are TRBV5-4 and TRBJ2-1; D ambiguous. The V gene lost 4 bases and the J gene lost 0 bases, with 11 bases spanning the gap. Germline CDR1 and CDR2: SGHNT and YYREEE (reference sequence). This CDR3 spans 15 amino acids. The CDR3 nucleotides read TGTGCCAGCAGCCATTTTAAAAGCTCCTACAATGAGCAGTTCTTC. This translates into CASSHFKSSYNEQFF.

This clonotype was observed a handful of times. The rearrangement joins TRBV2 to TRBJ1-5, with unresolved D. The germline gives CDR1 SNHLY, CDR2 FYNNEI. V was pared by 7 bases and J by 5 bases, with 21 bases between. The CDR3 is 16 amino acids. The CDR3 region has the DNA TGTGCCAGCAAAAATGAGGAGGAGTTGGTAGATCAGCCCCAGCATTTT. Translating gives CASKNEEELVDQPQHF.

The rearrangement joins TRBV28 to TRBJ1-5; D is possibly TRBD1 (5 bases). Germline V CDR1 and CDR2: MDHEN, SYDVKM. V was clipped by 10 bases and J by 3 bases, with 10 bases between them. CDR3 size: 12 residues. The CDR3 region is CAIQAYNQPQHF. The CDR3 DNA sequence: TGTGCCATACAGGCGTACAATCAGCCCCAGCATTTT.

This clonotype was observed at least ten times. The rearrangement uses TRBV19 and TRBJ1-2; 7 nucleotides line up with TRBD1. V was clipped by 5 bases and J by 8 bases; unmatched bases: 5. The V gene's germline CDR1 is LNHDA and CDR2 SQIVND (reference sequence). CDR3 length: 12 residues. CDR3 region: CASSPGGYGYTF. DNA of the CDR3: TGTGCCAGTAGTCCAGGGGGTTACGGCTACACCTTC.